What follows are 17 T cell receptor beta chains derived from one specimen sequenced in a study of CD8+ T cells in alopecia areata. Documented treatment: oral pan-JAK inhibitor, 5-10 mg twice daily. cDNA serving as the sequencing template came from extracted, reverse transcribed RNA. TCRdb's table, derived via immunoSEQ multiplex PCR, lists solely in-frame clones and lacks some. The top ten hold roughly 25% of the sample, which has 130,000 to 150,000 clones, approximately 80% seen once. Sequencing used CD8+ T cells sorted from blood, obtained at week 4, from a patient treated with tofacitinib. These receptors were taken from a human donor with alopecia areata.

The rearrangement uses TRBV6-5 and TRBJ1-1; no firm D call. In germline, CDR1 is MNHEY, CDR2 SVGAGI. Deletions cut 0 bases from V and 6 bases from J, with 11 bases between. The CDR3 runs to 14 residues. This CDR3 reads CASSYSAVVAEAFF. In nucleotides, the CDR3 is TGTGCCAGCAGTTACTCGGCCGTGGTTGCTGAAGCTTTCTTT.

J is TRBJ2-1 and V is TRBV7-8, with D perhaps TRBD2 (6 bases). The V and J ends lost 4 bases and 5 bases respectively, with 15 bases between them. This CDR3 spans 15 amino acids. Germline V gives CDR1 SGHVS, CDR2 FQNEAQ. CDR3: CASSSRGAPNNEQFF. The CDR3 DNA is TGTGCCAGCAGCTCGCGGGGCGCACCCAACAATGAGCAGTTCTTC.

CDR3 bases: TGTGCCAGCAGCTCGGGACTCACCGGGGATACGCAGTATTTT. Its translation is CASSSGLTGDTQYF. This chain links TRBV7-3 with TRBJ2-3; possible D gene TRBD2, 6 bases. Per germline, CDR1 SGHTA and CDR2 FQGTGA. V was cut by 4 bases and J by 6 bases, with 14 bases left in between. This CDR3 has 14 residues. Together with reference TRBV7-3 and TRBJ2-3, the CDR3 gives the full variable domain: GAGVSQTPSNKVTEKGKYVELRCDPISGHTALYWYRQSLGQGPEFLIYFQGTGAADDSGLPNDRFFAVRPEGSVSTLKIQRTERGDSAVYLCASSSGLTGDTQYFGPGTRLTVL.

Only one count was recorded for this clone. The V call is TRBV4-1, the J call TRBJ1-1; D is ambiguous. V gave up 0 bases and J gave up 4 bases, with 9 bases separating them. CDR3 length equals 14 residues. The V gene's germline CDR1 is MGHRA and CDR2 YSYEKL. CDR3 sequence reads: CASSQDGIRTEAFF. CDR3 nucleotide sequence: TGCGCCAGCAGCCAAGATGGTATCCGCACTGAAGCTTTCTTT.

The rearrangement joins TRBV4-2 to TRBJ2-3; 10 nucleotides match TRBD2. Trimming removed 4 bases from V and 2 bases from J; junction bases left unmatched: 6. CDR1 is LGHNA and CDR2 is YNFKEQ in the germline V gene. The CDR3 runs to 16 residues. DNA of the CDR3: TGTGCCAGCAGCCCCGAACTAGCGGGGCCCACAGATACGCAGTATTTT. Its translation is CASSPELAGPTDTQYF.

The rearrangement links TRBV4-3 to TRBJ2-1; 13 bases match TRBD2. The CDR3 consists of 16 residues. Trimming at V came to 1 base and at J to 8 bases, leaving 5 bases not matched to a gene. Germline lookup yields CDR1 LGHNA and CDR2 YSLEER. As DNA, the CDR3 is TGCGCCAGCAGCCAAGCCCCCGGGACTAGCGGGGATGAGCAGTTCTTC. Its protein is CASSQAPGTSGDEQFF.

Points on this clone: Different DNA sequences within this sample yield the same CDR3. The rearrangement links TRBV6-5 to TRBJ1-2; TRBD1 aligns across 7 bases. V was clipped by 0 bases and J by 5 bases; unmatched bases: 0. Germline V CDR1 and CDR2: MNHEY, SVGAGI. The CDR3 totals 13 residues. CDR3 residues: CASSYSTGYGYTF. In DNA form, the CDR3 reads TGTGCCAGCAGTTACTCGACAGGGTATGGCTACACCTTC.

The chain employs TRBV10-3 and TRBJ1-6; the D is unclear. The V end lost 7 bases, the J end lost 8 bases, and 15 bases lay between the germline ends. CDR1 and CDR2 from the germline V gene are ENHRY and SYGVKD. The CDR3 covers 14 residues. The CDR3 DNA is TGTGCCATCACGGCAGGCCCAGGAGATTCACCCCTCCACTTT. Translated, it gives CAITAGPGDSPLHF.

This chain's CDR3 is CASSDGFYEQYF. DNA of the CDR3: TGTGCCAGCAGTGACGGGTTCTACGAGCAGTACTTC. The J gene is TRBJ2-7, the V gene TRBV6-5; D unresolved. From germline, CDR1 is MNHEY and CDR2 SVGAGI. V lost 5 bases and J 3 bases, leaving 8 bases between the germline ends. CDR3 length equals 12 residues.

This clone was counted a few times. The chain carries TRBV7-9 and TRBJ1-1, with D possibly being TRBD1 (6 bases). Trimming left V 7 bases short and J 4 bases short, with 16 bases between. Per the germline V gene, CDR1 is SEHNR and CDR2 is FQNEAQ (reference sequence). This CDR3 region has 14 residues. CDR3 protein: CASNIQGEITEAFF. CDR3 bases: TGTGCCAGCAACATACAGGGTGAGATCACTGAAGCTTTCTTT. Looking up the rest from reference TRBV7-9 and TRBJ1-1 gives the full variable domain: DTGVSQNPRHKITKRGQNVTFRCDPISEHNRLYWYRQTLGQGPEFLTYFQNEAQLEKSRLLSDRFSAERPKGSFSTLEIQRTEQGDSAMYLCASNIQGEITEAFFGQGTRLTVV.

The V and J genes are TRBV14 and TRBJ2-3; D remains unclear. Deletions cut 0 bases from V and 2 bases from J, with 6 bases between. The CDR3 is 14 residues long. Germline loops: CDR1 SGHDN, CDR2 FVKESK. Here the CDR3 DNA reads TGTGCCAGCAGCCAAGAGACCCTCACAGATACGCAGTATTTT. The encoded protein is CASSQETLTDTQYF.

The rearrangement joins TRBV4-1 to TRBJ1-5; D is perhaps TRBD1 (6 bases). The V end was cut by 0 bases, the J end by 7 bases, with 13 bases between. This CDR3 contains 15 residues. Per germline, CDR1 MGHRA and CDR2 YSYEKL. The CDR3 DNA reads TGCGCCAGCAGCCAAGATAGGACAGTGATCCAGCCCCAGCATTTT. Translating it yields CASSQDRTVIQPQHF.

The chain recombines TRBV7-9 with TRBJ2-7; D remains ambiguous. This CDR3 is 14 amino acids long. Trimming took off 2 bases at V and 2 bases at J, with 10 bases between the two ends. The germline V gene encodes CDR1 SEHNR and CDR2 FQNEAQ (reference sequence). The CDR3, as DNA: TGTGCCAGCAGCTTATACGCGGTCCCCTACGAGCAGTACTTC. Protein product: CASSLYAVPYEQYF.

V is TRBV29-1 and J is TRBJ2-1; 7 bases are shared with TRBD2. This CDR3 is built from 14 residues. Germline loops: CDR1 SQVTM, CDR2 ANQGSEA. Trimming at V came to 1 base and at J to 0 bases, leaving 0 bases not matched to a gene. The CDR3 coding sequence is TGCAGCGTTGAAGGCGGGAGCTCCTACAATGAGCAGTTCTTC. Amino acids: CSVEGGSSYNEQFF.

The CDR3 DNA follows: TGCGCCAGCAGCCCCTATGGGGGGCCCTACGAGCAGTACTTC. As protein: CASSPYGGPYEQYF. The V and J genes are TRBV4-3 and TRBJ2-7; D may be TRBD1 or TRBD2 (6 bases each). The CDR3 has 14 residues. Per germline, CDR1 LGHNA and CDR2 YSLEER. V lost 4 bases, J lost 2 bases, and 12 bases lay in between.

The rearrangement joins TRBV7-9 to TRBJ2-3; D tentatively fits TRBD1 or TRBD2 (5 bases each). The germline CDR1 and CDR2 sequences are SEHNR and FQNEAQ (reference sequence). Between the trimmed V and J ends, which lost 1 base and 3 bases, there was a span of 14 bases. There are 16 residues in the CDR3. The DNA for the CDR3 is TGTGCCAGCAGCTTAGGGGACCGCCAAGATACAGATACGCAGTATTTT. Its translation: CASSLGDRQDTDTQYF.

In nucleotides, the CDR3 is TGTGCCAGCAGTTACCAGGTCCCTGATAGCAATCAGCCCCAGCATTTT. Its translation: CASSYQVPDSNQPQHF. This chain uses TRBV6-5 with TRBJ1-5; the D is unclear. The CDR3 contains 16 residues. The germline V gene encodes CDR1 MNHEY and CDR2 SVGAGI. The ends were cut back, 2 bases at V and 0 bases at J, with 11 bases in the middle.